Reported below is one TCR beta chain. Its specificity is unknown. TCRdb keeps only in-frame clones here, not all; method: immunoSEQ multiplex PCR. Of roughly 17,000 clones listed, 90% to 95% are singletons. The time point is: recipient sample about 28 days before transplant, after cytoreduction. The data were taken from a study of T cell clonotyping in hematopoietic cell transplantation. The wider study: Recipient samples before transplant were obtained post-cytoreduction.

This CDR3 contains 13 residues. Trimming took 5 bases from V and 0 from J, leaving 6 bases between them. CDR1 SGHRS and CDR2 YFSETQ come from the germline V gene. Whole-study results and caveats: Broader posttransplant TCR repertoire diversity was predicted by graft donor and pretransplant recipient Inverse Simpson Index values. Without cell sorting, CD4 versus CD8 contributions remain unresolved. Pathologically expanded recipient clonotypes increased progressively from day 30 to day 180 as diversity fell.

The TCR was taken from a young man with biphenotypic leukemia. Some clones in this sample may be carry-over from other donors' samples. The chain combines TRBV5-1 with TRBJ1-3; the D is unclear. The starting material was peripheral blood mononuclear cells, obtained before stem cell transplant. The DNA for the CDR3 is TGCGCCAGCAGTCCGGACTCTGGAAACACCATATATTTT. As protein: CASSPDSGNTIYF. Looking up the rest from reference TRBV5-1 and TRBJ1-3 gives the full variable domain: KAGVTQTPRYLIKTRGQQVTLSCSPISGHRSVSWYQQTPGQGLQFLFEYFSETQRNKGNFPGRFSGRQFSNSRSEMNVSTLELGDSALYLCASSPDSGNTIYFGEGSWLTVV.